This TCR beta chain was documented in a study of Tregs in tolerant kidney transplant recipients. Generated by immunoSEQ multiplex PCR, the TCRdb table keeps only in-frame clones and is missing some. The table has under 85,000 clones, 85% to 90% seen once. Unstimulated Tregs (CD4+CD25+CD127-) and CD4+CD25- non-Tregs were sorted from PBMCs. This clone occurred a few times. Antigen specificity is unknown. The length of the CDR3 is 14 residues. V lost 6 bases and J lost 3; bases outside the gene matches: 6. Germline V CDR1 and CDR2: MDHEN, SYDVKM. Study-level results: Activated donor B cell expansion appeared to reveal the most relevant donor-specific TCRbeta repertoire.

The rearrangement links TRBV28 to TRBJ1-1; 8 positions match TRBD1. This receptor was taken from a human donor who received a combined kidney and bone marrow transplant. The specimen comprised CD4+ T cells from blood, sampled before the transplant. The CDR3 DNA reads as TGTGCCAGCAGGACCGGACAGGGTGACACTGAAGCTTTCTTT. Amino acids: CASRTGQGDTEAFF.